This T cell receptor beta chain was recorded in a study of blood T cell repertoires in COVID-19. This CDR3 region has 16 residues. Germline V CDR1 and CDR2: SGHTA, FQGNSA. The V end lost 0 bases, the J end lost 1 base, and 13 bases lay between the germline ends. In the original processing: Quantification of nucleated cells was approximated via reference gene primer amplification. Assay used: immunoSEQ multiplex PCR; TCRdb lists only in-frame clones, some missing. V, J and clone size derive from that table, while D and trimming were established from the DNA sequence. The data contain approximately 120,000 clones, about 78% of them singletons.

The chain is built from TRBV7-2 and TRBJ2-7; D not certain. The TCR comes from a human donor in a cohort sampled during active or convalescent COVID-19. Material: peripheral blood. The CDR3 spells CASSLAPGLSSYEQYF. The CDR3, as DNA: TGTGCCAGCAGCTTAGCGCCAGGTTTGAGTTCCTACGAGCAGTACTTC.